The rows below give T cell receptor beta chains drawn from one sample of a study of T cells in Graves' hyperthyroidism and ophthalmopathy. TCRdb recomputed calls from the multiplex PCR reads with MiXCR, one row per CDR3 protein. The sample holds roughly 740,000 distinct CDR3 sequences; over 15% are singletons and the top ten take over 7.5%. Sequencing was carried out using blood. These receptors all come from a man aged 18-30 years with Graves' hyperthyroidism. Each CDR3 is given without its conserved first and last residue.

>TRBV2
ASSEGRAGYT
>TRBV11-2
ASSLVAGGPPPEQF
>TRBV27
ASSSRQGARFPGNTIY
>TRBV30
AWSDSGIYGYT
>TRBV20-1
SARDLLAGPVGTQY
>TRBV6-1
ASSERRRDGQY
>TRBV12-3/TRBV12-4
ATRQDLRDEQY
>TRBV9
ASSVAGGRTEAF
>TRBV28
ASSFSRRGYSSTDTQY
>TRBV6-1
ASSKTLDRAGYGYT
>TRBV12-3/TRBV12-4
ASSYGTGSLSIMPQH
>TRBV2
ASSSTGTGNTIY
>TRBV20-1
SARVGVTEAF
>TRBV6-1
ASTMGGTDTQY
>TRBV28
ASSDRSDTQY
>TRBV6-2/TRBV6-3
ASSYWGRGTDTQY
>TRBV5-4
ASSLGKAYGYT
>TRBV29-1
SVELGDRQETQY
>TRBV9
ASSGSGYNEQF
>TRBV20-1
SAGRGGSYEQY
>TRBV6-1
AHKSGHSNTEAF
>TRBV27
ASSLGLGGDEQY
>TRBV6-6
ASSYVALSYEQY
>TRBV3-1
ASSPRLGVEF
>TRBV28
ASSLFLSRGQGFYEQY
>TRBV6-2/TRBV6-3
AAGGRFNQPQH
>TRBV5-1
ASSSYRDRDYEQY